This TCR beta chain was recovered during a study of OX40 agonist ivuxolimab in advanced cancers. The overall study: Patients treated during dose escalation were battling hepatocellular carcinoma, melanoma, renal cell or head and neck cancer.

V dropped 1 base and J dropped 5 bases, with 13 bases sitting between them. The CDR3 contains 15 residues. Germline CDR1 and CDR2: SNHLY and FYNNEI. With baseline, cycle 4 day 1, and cycle 7 day 1 as timepoints, blood was sampled. Clones were sequenced by immunoSEQ multiplex PCR, and TCRdb holds only the in-frame ones, with some missing. The data hold 25,000 to 35,000 clones, with 80% to 85% observed a single time. Regarding the study as a whole: CD8+ T cells were the subset that, on average, had more expanded clones than CD4+. Clonal expansion was among the lowest in partial responders at 0.1-3.0 mg/kg, especially CD8+.

Points on this clone: What it recognizes is unknown.

This TCR was sampled from an adult with an advanced solid tumor such as melanoma, head and neck, liver or kidney cancer. This specimen was CD4+ or CD8+ T cells sorted from blood, taken in a trial of the OX40 agonist ivuxolimab. The chain combines TRBV2 with TRBJ2-3, with D possibly being TRBD1 (5 bases). The CDR3 here is CASSEGWGVRDTQYF. CDR3 nucleotide sequence: TGTGCCAGCAGTGAAGGCTGGGGCGTTAGAGATACGCAGTATTTT.